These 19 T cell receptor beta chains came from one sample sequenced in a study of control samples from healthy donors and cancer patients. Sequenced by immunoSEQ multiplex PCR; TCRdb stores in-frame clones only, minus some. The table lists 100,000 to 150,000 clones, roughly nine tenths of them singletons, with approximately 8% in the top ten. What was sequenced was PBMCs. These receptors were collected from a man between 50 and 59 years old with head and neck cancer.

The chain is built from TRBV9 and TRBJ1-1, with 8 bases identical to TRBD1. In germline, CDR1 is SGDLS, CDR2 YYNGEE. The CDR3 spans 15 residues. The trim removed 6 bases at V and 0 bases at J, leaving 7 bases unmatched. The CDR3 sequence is CASTQGALMNTEAFF. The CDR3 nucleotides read TGTGCCAGCACCCAGGGGGCACTCATGAACACTGAAGCTTTCTTT.

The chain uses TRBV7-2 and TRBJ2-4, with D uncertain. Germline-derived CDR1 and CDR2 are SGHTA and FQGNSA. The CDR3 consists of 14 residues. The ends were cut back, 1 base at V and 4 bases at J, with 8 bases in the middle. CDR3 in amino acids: CASSLGPGKNIQYF. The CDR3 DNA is TGTGCCAGCAGCTTAGGGCCGGGTAAAAACATTCAGTACTTC.

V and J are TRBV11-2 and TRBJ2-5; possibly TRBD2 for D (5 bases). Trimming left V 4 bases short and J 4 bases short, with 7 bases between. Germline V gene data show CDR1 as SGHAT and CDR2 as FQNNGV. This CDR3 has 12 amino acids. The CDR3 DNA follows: TGTGCCAGCAGCTCCGCGGGAGAGACCCAGTACTTC. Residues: CASSSAGETQYF.

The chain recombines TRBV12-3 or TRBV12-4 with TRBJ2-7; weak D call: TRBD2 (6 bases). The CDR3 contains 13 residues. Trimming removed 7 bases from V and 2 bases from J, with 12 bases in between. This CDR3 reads CASTLWGAYEQYF. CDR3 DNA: TGTGCCAGCACCCTATGGGGGGCCTACGAGCAGTACTTC.

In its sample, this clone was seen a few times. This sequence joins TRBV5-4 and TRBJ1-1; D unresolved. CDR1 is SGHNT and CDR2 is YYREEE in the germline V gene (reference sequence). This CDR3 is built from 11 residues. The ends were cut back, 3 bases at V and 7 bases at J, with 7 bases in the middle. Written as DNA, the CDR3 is TGTGCCAGCAGCTCGTGGGGTGAAGCTTTCTTT. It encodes CASSSWGEAFF.

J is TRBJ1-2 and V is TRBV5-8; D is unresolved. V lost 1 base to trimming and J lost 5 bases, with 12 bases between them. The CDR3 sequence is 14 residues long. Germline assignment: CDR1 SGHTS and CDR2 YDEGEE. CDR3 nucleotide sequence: TGTGCCAGCAGCTTGCAACAGAGTGGGTATGGCTACACCTTC. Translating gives CASSLQQSGYGYTF.

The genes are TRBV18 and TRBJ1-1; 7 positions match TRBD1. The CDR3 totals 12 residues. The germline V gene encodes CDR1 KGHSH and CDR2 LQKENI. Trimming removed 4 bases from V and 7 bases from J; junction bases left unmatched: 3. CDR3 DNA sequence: TGTGCCAGCTCACTGGACAGGAGTGAAGCTTTCTTT. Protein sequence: CASSLDRSEAFF.

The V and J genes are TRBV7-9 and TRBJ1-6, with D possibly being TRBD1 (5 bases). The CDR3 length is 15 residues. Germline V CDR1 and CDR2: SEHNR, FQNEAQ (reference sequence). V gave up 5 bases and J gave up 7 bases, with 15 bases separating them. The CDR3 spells CASSVDGRVNSPLHF. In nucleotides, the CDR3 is TGTGCCAGCAGCGTTGACGGCAGGGTGAATTCACCCCTCCACTTT. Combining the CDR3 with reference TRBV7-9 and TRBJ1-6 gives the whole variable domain DTGVSQNPRHKITKRGQNVTFRCDPISEHNRLYWYRQTLGQGPEFLTYFQNEAQLEKSRLLSDRFSAERPKGSFSTLEIQRTEQGDSAMYLCASSVDGRVNSPLHFGNGTRLTVT.

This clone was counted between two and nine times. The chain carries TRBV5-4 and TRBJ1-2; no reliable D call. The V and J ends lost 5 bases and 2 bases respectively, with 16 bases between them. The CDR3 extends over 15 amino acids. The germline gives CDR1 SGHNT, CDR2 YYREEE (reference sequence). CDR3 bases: TGTGCCAGCAGATCCCCCGAGTATGGGAACTATGGCTACACCTTC. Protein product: CASRSPEYGNYGYTF.

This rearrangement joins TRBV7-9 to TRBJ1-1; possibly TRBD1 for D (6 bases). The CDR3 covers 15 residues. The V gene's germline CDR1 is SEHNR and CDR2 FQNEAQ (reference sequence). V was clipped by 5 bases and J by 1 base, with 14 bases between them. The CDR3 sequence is CASSRTANKNTEAFF. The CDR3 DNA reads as TGTGCCAGCAGCCGGACAGCCAATAAGAACACTGAAGCTTTCTTT.

CDR3 sequence reads: CASSYRATKSIRGYTF. CDR3 nucleotide sequence: TGTGCCAGCAGTTACAGGGCCACTAAAAGCATACGGGGCTACACCTTC. This chain links TRBV6-5 with TRBJ1-2; the D is unclear. Germline V gene sequence: CDR1 MNHEY, CDR2 SVGAGI. V lost 2 bases and J lost 8, with 21 bases in between. The CDR3 length is 16 residues.

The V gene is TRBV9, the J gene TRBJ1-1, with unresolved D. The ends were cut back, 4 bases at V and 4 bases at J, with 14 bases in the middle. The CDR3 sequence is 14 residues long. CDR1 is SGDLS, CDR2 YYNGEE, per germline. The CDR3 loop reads CASSRSHRGTEAFF. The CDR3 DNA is TGTGCCAGCAGCCGATCACACCGAGGCACTGAAGCTTTCTTT. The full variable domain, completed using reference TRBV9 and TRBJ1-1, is DSGVTQTPKHLITATGQRVTLRCSPRSGDLSVYWYQQSLDQGLQFLIQYYNGEERAKGNILERFSAQQFPDLHSELNLSSLELGDSALYFCASSRSHRGTEAFFGQGTRLTVV.

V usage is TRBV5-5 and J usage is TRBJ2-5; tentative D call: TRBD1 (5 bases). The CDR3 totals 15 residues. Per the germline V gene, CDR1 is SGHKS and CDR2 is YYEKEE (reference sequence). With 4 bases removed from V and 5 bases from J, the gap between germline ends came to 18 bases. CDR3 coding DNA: TGTGCCAGCAGCCCCACGTTAGGGGCCTGGGAGACCCAGTACTTC. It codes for CASSPTLGAWETQYF. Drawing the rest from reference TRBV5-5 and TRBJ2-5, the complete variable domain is DAGVTQSPTHLIKTRGQQVTLRCSPISGHKSVSWYQQVLGQGPQFIFQYYEKEERGRGNFPDRFSARQFPNYSSELNVNALLLGDSALYLCASSPTLGAWETQYFGPGTRLLVL.

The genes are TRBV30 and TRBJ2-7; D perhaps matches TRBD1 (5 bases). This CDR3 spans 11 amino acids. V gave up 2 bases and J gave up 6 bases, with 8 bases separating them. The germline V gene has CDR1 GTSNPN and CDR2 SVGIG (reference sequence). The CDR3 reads CAWSKGAEQYF. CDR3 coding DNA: TGTGCCTGGAGTAAAGGGGCCGAGCAGTACTTC.

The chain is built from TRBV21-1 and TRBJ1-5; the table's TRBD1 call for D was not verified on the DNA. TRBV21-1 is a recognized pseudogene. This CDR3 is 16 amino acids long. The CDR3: CASSKEGTAINQPQHF. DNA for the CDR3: TGTGCCAGCAGCAAAGAAGGGACAGCGATCAATCAGCCCCAGCATTTT.

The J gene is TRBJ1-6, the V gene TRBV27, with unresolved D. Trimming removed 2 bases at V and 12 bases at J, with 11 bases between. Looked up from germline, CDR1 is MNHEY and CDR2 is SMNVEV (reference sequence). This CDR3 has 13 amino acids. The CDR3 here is CASSLNPLRPLHF. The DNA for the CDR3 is TGTGCCAGCAGTTTAAACCCATTACGACCCCTCCACTTT.

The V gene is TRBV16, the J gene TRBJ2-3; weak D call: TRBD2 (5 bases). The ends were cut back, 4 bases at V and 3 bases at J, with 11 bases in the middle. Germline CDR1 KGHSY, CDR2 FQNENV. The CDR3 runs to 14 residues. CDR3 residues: CASSPQDSTDTQYF. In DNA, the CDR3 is TGTGCCAGCAGCCCTCAGGACTCTACAGATACGCAGTATTTT.

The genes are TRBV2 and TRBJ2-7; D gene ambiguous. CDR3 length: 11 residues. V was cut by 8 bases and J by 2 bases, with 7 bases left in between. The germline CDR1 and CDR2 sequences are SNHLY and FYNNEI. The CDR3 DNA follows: TGTGCCAGCGGAGAGACCTACGAGCAGTACTTC. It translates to CASGETYEQYF.

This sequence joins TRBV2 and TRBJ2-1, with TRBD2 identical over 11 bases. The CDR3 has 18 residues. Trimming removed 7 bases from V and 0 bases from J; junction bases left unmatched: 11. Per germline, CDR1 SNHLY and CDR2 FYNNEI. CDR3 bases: TGTGCCAGCATCTCGGGGCTAGCGGGGGGTCCCTCCTACAATGAGCAGTTCTTC. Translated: CASISGLAGGPSYNEQFF.